What follows are 8 T cell receptor beta chains derived from one specimen sequenced in a study of early T cells in non-severe SARS-CoV-2 infection. TCRdb ran MiXCR on the 5' RACE reads and lists one entry per CDR3 protein. The table has 75,000 to 100,000 distinct CDR3 sequences, more than 12% seen once. Sequencing used whole blood. The receptors stem from an adult who was a healthcare worker with PCR-confirmed SARS-CoV-2 infection or an uninfected control (not recorded which).

This clonotype was seen a handful of times. J is TRBJ1-1 and V is TRBV9; D is ambiguous. Looked up from germline, CDR1 is SGDLS and CDR2 is YYNGEE. The CDR3 is made up of 15 amino acids. The germline V and J ends were trimmed by 0 bases and 4 bases, with 13 bases remaining between them. CDR3 residues: CASSVDTGPGTEAFF. In DNA form, the CDR3 reads TGTGCCAGCAGCGTAGACACTGGACCGGGCACTGAAGCTTTCTTT.

This chain uses TRBV11-1 with TRBJ2-1, with TRBD2 matching 10 bases. This CDR3 comprises 17 residues. V was pared by 5 bases and J by 8 bases, with 15 bases of the junction left unmatched. Looked up from germline, CDR1 is SGHAT and CDR2 is FQDESV (reference sequence). CDR3: CASSPRQLAGRGDEQFF. CDR3 nucleotide sequence: TGTGCCAGCAGCCCACGGCAACTAGCGGGAAGGGGGGATGAGCAGTTCTTC.

The chain has TRBV2 and TRBJ1-2; no clear D. The CDR3 loop spans 14 amino acids. Per the germline V gene, CDR1 is SNHLY and CDR2 is FYNNEI. Trimming cost V 5 bases and J 4 bases, with 14 bases left between them. The DNA for the CDR3 is TGTGCCAGCAGTCTATCCGGGCGGTCCTATGGCTACACCTTC. This translates into CASSLSGRSYGYTF.

This clonotype came up a few times. This chain links TRBV29-1 with TRBJ2-7; D possibly corresponds to TRBD1 (5 bases). CDR1 SQVTM and CDR2 ANQGSEA come from the germline V gene. The CDR3 runs to 10 residues. Trimming took off 6 bases at V and 4 bases at J, with 7 bases between the two ends. The CDR3 region has the DNA TGCAGCGTACAGGATTACGAGCAGTACTTC. Residues: CSVQDYEQYF.

The J gene is TRBJ2-4, the V gene TRBV18; tentatively, D is TRBD2 (6 bases). Germline V gene lookup returns CDR1 KGHSH and CDR2 LQKENI. Trimming stripped 3 bases from V and 6 bases from J, with 12 bases between. The CDR3 length is 14 residues. The DNA for the CDR3 is TGTGCCAGCTCACCGAGACTGGGGGGAAACATTCAGTACTTC. Its protein product is CASSPRLGGNIQYF.

The chain is built from TRBV6-6 and TRBJ1-5; D might be TRBD1 (5 bases). Germline V gene data show CDR1 as MNHNY and CDR2 as SVGAGI (reference sequence). V was clipped by 5 bases and J by 6 bases, with 11 bases between them. This CDR3 is built from 13 residues. CDR3: CASSLQGGQPQHF. In DNA form, the CDR3 reads TGTGCCAGCAGTCTTCAGGGTGGTCAGCCCCAGCATTTT.

This clonotype was recorded a few times. V gene TRBV11-2 combines with J gene TRBJ2-5, with D possibly matching TRBD1 (6 bases). This CDR3 is built from 15 residues. From germline, CDR1 is SGHAT and CDR2 FQNNGV. Between the trimmed V and J ends, which lost 1 base and 0 bases, there was a span of 9 bases. The CDR3 nucleotides are TGTGCCAGCAGCTTAGGGACAGCGTACCAAGAGACCCAGTACTTC. Protein sequence: CASSLGTAYQETQYF.

This clonotype was found many times. The genes are TRBV19 and TRBJ2-3; 10 nucleotides line up with TRBD2. V lost 5 bases, J lost 4 bases, and 12 bases stayed unmatched. Germline CDR1 reads LNHDA; CDR2 reads SQIVND (reference sequence). The CDR3 has 17 residues. The chain's CDR3 is CASSENKLAGYADTQYF. Written as DNA, the CDR3 is TGTGCCAGTAGTGAAAATAAACTAGCGGGATATGCAGATACGCAGTATTTT.